One sample yielded the 9 T cell receptor beta chains listed below, sequenced in a study of Graves' ophthalmopathy and Graves' hyperthyroidism. RNA transcripts were the source from which TCR beta CDR3 regions were amplified. Second-round multiplex PCR came after first-round RT-PCR with HTBI primers. TCRdb itself ran the multiplex PCR reads through MiXCR, one entry per CDR3 protein. The sample shows roughly 700,000 distinct CDR3 sequences, about 44% of them seen only once. Sequenced material: peripheral blood. Receptors originate from an adult man with Graves' ophthalmopathy.

This clonotype was detected many times. The CDR3 is CASSDFGPGETQYF. CDR3 in DNA: TGTGCCAGCAGTGATTTTGGACCCGGCGAGACCCAGTACTTC. The chain links TRBV25-1 to TRBJ2-5; no definite D call. The CDR3 extends over 14 amino acids. CDR1 is MGHDK, CDR2 SYGVNS, per germline. Trimming removed 3 bases at V and 5 bases at J, with 13 bases between.

J is TRBJ1-6 and V is TRBV5-4, with TRBD1 matching over 7 bases. The CDR3 has 15 amino acids. Germline lookup yields CDR1 SGHNT and CDR2 YYREEE (reference sequence). V was pared by 7 bases and J by 6 bases, with 10 bases of the junction left unmatched. The DNA for the CDR3 is TGTGCCAGCCGCAACGAAAACAGGGGTAATTCACCCCTCCACTTT. Its protein product is CASRNENRGNSPLHF. The full variable domain, completed using reference TRBV5-4 and TRBJ1-6, is ETGVTQSPTHLIKTRGQQVTLRCSSQSGHNTVSWYQQALGQGPQFIFQYYREEENGRGNFPPRFSGLQFPNYSSELNVNALELDDSALYLCASRNENRGNSPLHFGNGTRLTVT.

In its sample, this clonotype was seen many times. The rearrangement joins TRBV20-1 to TRBJ2-5, with D possibly TRBD2 on 6 matching bases. The CDR3 sequence is 13 residues long. The V end was cut by 1 base, the J end by 5 bases, with 11 bases between. Per germline, CDR1 DFQATT and CDR2 SNEGSKA (reference sequence). The CDR3 protein is CSARVPLAETQYF. The CDR3 bases are TGCAGTGCTAGAGTTCCGCTAGCGGAGACCCAGTACTTC.

A word on this clonotype: A single base separates this from a much larger clone, so it may be a read error. CDR3 DNA: TGTGCCAGCAACCTGTTAGCGGGAGTACGTGAGCAGTGCTTC. Translated: CASNLLAGVREQCF. The J gene is TRBJ2-7, the V gene TRBV2; 9 bases match TRBD2. This CDR3 comprises 14 residues. The germline gives CDR1 SNHLY, CDR2 FYNNEI. Looking up the rest from reference TRBV2 and TRBJ2-7 gives the full variable domain: EPEVTQTPSHQVTQMGQEVILRCVPISNHLYFYWYRQILGQKVEFLVSFYNNEISEKSEIFDDQFSVERPDGSNFTLKIRSTKLEDSAMYFCASNLLAGVREQCFGPGTRLTVT.

This rearrangement joins TRBV29-1 to TRBJ2-3, with TRBD2 as a possible D gene (7 bases). V was cut by 4 bases and J by 2 bases, with 16 bases left in between. Germline CDR1 SQVTM, CDR2 ANQGSEA. The CDR3 has 15 residues. This CDR3 reads CSVGGGLSITDTQYF. The CDR3 bases are TGCAGCGTTGGCGGGGGCCTCTCGATCACAGATACGCAGTATTTT.

V gene TRBV25-1 combines with J gene TRBJ2-2; D is perhaps TRBD1 (6 bases). Germline assignment: CDR1 MGHDK and CDR2 SYGVNS. This CDR3 is 13 amino acids long. In DNA form, the CDR3 reads TGTGCTGACGACAGGAGGAACACCGGGGAGCTGTTTTTT. It yields the protein CADDRRNTGELFF.

This clonotype was counted at least ten times. The J gene is TRBJ1-3, the V gene TRBV29-1; tentative D call: TRBD1 (6 bases). The CDR3 is 12 residues long. Per germline, CDR1 SQVTM and CDR2 ANQGSEA. With 5 bases removed from V and 4 bases from J, the gap between germline ends came to 9 bases. The CDR3 protein is CSVNREGNTIYF. The CDR3 DNA follows: TGCAGCGTTAACAGGGAAGGAAACACCATATATTTT.

This clonotype appeared many times. This chain uses TRBV15 with TRBJ1-2; perhaps TRBD1 as D (5 bases). The CDR3 spans 17 residues. Germline V gene sequence: CDR1 LNHNV, CDR2 YYDKDF (reference sequence). The V end lost 3 bases, the J end lost 6 bases, and 23 bases lay between the germline ends. In DNA, the CDR3 is TGTGCCACCAGCAGCAAAAGGGGACGGAACGCGGACGATGGCTACACCTTC. It is translated as CATSSKRGRNADDGYTF.

Concerning this clonotype: A junction boundary mismatches the germline segment, possibly from a read error. J is TRBJ2-7 and V is TRBV25-1, with a weak D call TRBD2 (5 bases). Per the germline V gene, CDR1 is MGHDK and CDR2 is SYGVNS. The CDR3 length is 16 residues. CDR3 DNA: TGTGTCAGCAGTCTAGCAGACTTTTATCGGTCCTACGAGCAGTACTTC. Its translation: CVSSLADFYRSYEQYF.